This note documents a single T cell receptor beta chain sequence. Its antigen is unknown. This entry belongs to a study of OX40 agonist ivuxolimab in advanced cancers. Study overall: Recorded diagnoses for dose-escalation patients were hepatocellular carcinoma, melanoma, renal cell or head and neck cancer. Findings of the study overall: The CD4+ and CD8+ T cells in the blood had expanded clonally by week 6 at 0.1 to 3.0 mg/kg.

A history of autoimmune disease or systemic immunosuppression excluded patients. There are 14 residues in the CDR3. V shed 5 bases and J shed 2 bases, with 12 bases lying between them. Germline V gives CDR1 PRHDT, CDR2 FYEKMQ (reference sequence). The method was immunoSEQ multiplex PCR; TCRdb's version includes in-frame clones alone and lacks a portion of them. The repertoire holds around 58,000 clones, with around 85% as singletons. The clonotype was recovered from an adult with an advanced solid tumor such as melanoma, head and neck, liver or kidney cancer. The rearrangement links TRBV13 to TRBJ1-2, with D possibly matching TRBD1 (6 bases). Sequencing used CD4+ or CD8+ T cells sorted from blood, obtained in a trial of the OX40 agonist ivuxolimab. The CDR3 DNA follows: TGTGCCAGCAGCGCGGGACACTGGAACTATGGCTACACCTTC. Amino acids: CASSAGHWNYGYTF.